This TCR beta chain was observed in a study of technical replicates of blood from a handful of donors. Assay: immunoSEQ multiplex PCR; the TCRdb copy retains only in-frame clones and omits some. The profile shows around 76,000 clones, 90% to 95% of them singletons. The germline V gene has CDR1 MGHRA and CDR2 YSYEKL. This CDR3 is built from 17 residues. V lost 1 base and J lost 0, with 15 bases in between. V and J are TRBV4-1 and TRBJ1-1; D is undetermined. The clonotype comes from a human donor in good health. Sequenced input: T cells isolated from PBMCs. CDR3 sequence (DNA): TGCGCCAGCAGCCAAGTGTTGGTCCGGAGCTTGAACACTGAAGCTTTCTTT. It yields the protein CASSQVLVRSLNTEAFF.